The clone carrying this TCR beta chain turned up a few times. Antigen specificity is unknown. Amplified TCR beta CDR3 regions came from RNA transcripts. The HTBI primer set drove a first-round RT-PCR of the TCR CDR3. One entry per CDR3 protein results from TCRdb running MiXCR on the multiplex PCR reads. The sample has about 380,000 distinct CDR3 sequences; under 20% are singletons. The ends lost 3 bases at V and 3 bases at J; junction bases unmatched: 8. The CDR3 length is 15 residues. Germline CDR1 and CDR2: SQVTM and ANQGSEA. Ophthalmopathy patients had Clinical Activity Score at least 3, NOSPECS grade at least 4, duration under 3 months. The entry originates in a study of T cells in Graves' hyperthyroidism and ophthalmopathy. Overall study results and limits: Stable hyperthyroidism and ophthalmopathy were separated using 13 V-J signatures.

The sequenced material came from blood. This receptor was identified in a man younger than 35 with Graves' ophthalmopathy. The chain has TRBV29-1 and TRBJ1-1, with TRBD1 matching over 9 bases. This CDR3 reads CSVERTGEGDTEAFF. CDR3 nucleotide sequence: TGCAGCGTTGAGCGGACAGGGGAGGGGGACACTGAAGCTTTCTTT.